What follows are 29 T cell receptor beta chains derived from one specimen sequenced in a study of monozygotic twins with inflammatory bowel disease. For each CDR3 protein, TCRdb gives one entry from its re-call of the 5' RACE reads, without DNA. The sample table sets out about 330,000 distinct CDR3 sequences. The sequenced sample consisted of blood. The receptors were gathered from a human donor with ulcerative colitis or Crohn's disease, or a healthy co-twin of an affected twin (not recorded which).

The chain couples TRBV27 to TRBJ2-7; TCRdb's D gene call, TRBD2, goes unchecked for lack of DNA. CDR1 and CDR2 from the germline V gene are MNHEY and SMNVEV (reference sequence). This CDR3 has 17 residues. CDR3 residues: CASSLKAASGRSYEQYF.

The chain joins TRBV12-3 or TRBV12-4 to TRBJ1-3; TCRdb's D gene call, TRBD1, goes unchecked for lack of DNA. The CDR3 consists of 15 residues. CDR3 region: CASGTGSQRGNTIYF.

The V and J genes are TRBV4-3 and TRBJ2-2. CDR1 and CDR2 from the germline V gene are LGHNA and YSLEER. The CDR3 has 16 amino acids. The CDR3 sequence: CASSQERTRTTGELFF.

The J gene is TRBJ2-1, the V gene TRBV5-4. Per the germline V gene, CDR1 is SGHNT and CDR2 is YYREEE (reference sequence). The CDR3 has 13 amino acids. CDR3 sequence: CASSSDISNEQFF.

V is TRBV20-1 and J is TRBJ1-6; TCRdb names TRBD1, which stays unverified in the absence of DNA. In germline, CDR1 is DFQATT, CDR2 SNEGSKA (reference sequence). This CDR3 is 13 amino acids long. This CDR3 is CSARMDRESPLHF.

This chain connects TRBV12-3 or TRBV12-4 to TRBJ2-7. CDR3 length: 13 amino acids. The CDR3 loop reads CASSFNSYYEQYF.

The chain uses TRBV11-2 and TRBJ2-7; the D call of TRBD1 rests on TCRdb alone, since no DNA is present to check it. The length of the CDR3 is 15 residues. CDR1 and CDR2 (germline): SGHAT, FQNNGV. Here the CDR3 reads CASSLAVGDMNEQYF.

The chain couples TRBV5-1 to TRBJ1-5. CDR3 length equals 14 residues. Germline assignment: CDR1 SGHRS and CDR2 YFSETQ. The CDR3 sequence is CASSFSSGEQPQHF.

This chain joins TRBV4-1 and TRBJ2-5; TCRdb calls TRBD2, which cannot be checked without DNA. The CDR3 runs 14 residues. From germline, CDR1 is MGHRA and CDR2 YSYEKL. The CDR3 region is CASSLGGSTETQYF.

The chain joins TRBV15 to TRBJ2-2; TCRdb lists TRBD1, though no DNA is available to test this call. The CDR3 consists of 15 residues. From germline, CDR1 is LNHNV and CDR2 YYDKDF (reference sequence). The CDR3 sequence is CATSAERRGTGVLFF.

The chain recombines TRBV28 with TRBJ2-4; TCRdb reports TRBD1, a call that lacks DNA to check it against. The CDR3 is 17 amino acids. Per germline, CDR1 MDHEN and CDR2 SYDVKM. The CDR3 loop reads CASSLATGSLTKNIQYF.

V gene TRBV7-2 combines with J gene TRBJ2-3; lacking DNA, the TRBD2 call made by TCRdb goes unchecked. From germline, CDR1 is SGHTA and CDR2 FQGNSA. The CDR3 sequence is 16 residues long. This chain's CDR3 is CASSLRLAGGSDTQYF.

The chain employs TRBV28 and TRBJ2-3; without DNA, the TCRdb call of TRBD1 cannot be checked. This CDR3 region has 16 residues. Germline V lookup: CDR1 MDHEN, CDR2 SYDVKM. The CDR3 here is CASSFLDRVNADTQYF.

This rearrangement joins TRBV14 to TRBJ1-4; there is no DNA to check the TCRdb D call of TRBD1. From germline, CDR1 is SGHDN and CDR2 FVKESK. The CDR3 contains 13 residues. CDR3 region: CASSQRQGGKLFF.

The chain is built from TRBV11-2 and TRBJ1-5. CDR3 length: 15 residues. The germline CDR1 and CDR2 sequences are SGHAT and FQNNGV. The chain's CDR3 is CASSLEGLNNQPQHF.

This chain connects TRBV28 to TRBJ2-2; as DNA is missing, the TRBD1 call by TCRdb cannot be tested. CDR3 length: 15 amino acids. Germline-derived CDR1 and CDR2 are MDHEN and SYDVKM. CDR3 amino acids: CASSLQGHQVGELFF. Based on the CDR3 plus reference TRBV28 and TRBJ2-2, the full variable domain is DVKVTQSSRYLVKRTGEKVFLECVQDMDHENMFWYRQDPGLGLRLIYFSYDVKMKEKGDIPEGYSVSREKKERFSLILESASTNQTSMYLCASSLQGHQVGELFFGEGSRLTVL.

The V call is TRBV18, the J call TRBJ2-3; as DNA is missing, the TRBD1 call by TCRdb cannot be tested. The CDR3 runs to 15 residues. CDR1 and CDR2 (germline): KGHSH, LQKENI. CDR3 amino acids: CASSLRGGGTDTQYF.

The J gene is TRBJ1-1, the V gene TRBV20-1. Per the germline V gene, CDR1 is DFQATT and CDR2 is SNEGSKA (reference sequence). This CDR3 is built from 13 residues. Here the CDR3 reads CSASKRLNTEAFF.

The chain uses TRBV27 and TRBJ2-7; the TCRdb D gene call, TRBD1, has no DNA to confirm it. CDR3 length: 13 amino acids. CDR1 is MNHEY, CDR2 SMNVEV, per germline (reference sequence). CDR3 protein: CASSLGGDVEQYF.

The J gene is TRBJ1-6, the V gene TRBV4-3. The CDR3 runs 14 residues. The germline CDR1 and CDR2 sequences are LGHNA and YSLEER. The CDR3 is CASSQRYYNSPLHF.

The chain has TRBV30 and TRBJ1-2. Germline V gene sequence: CDR1 GTSNPN, CDR2 SVGIG (reference sequence). The length of the CDR3 is 14 residues. CDR3 residues: CAWTASTSTYGYTF.

Here the CDR3 reads CASSQKTGNIAYEQYF. The chain couples TRBV5-1 to TRBJ2-7; TCRdb lists TRBD2, though no DNA is available to test this call. CDR3 length equals 16 residues. Germline loops: CDR1 SGHRS, CDR2 YFSETQ.

The chain has TRBV7-9 and TRBJ1-1; TCRdb's D call, TRBD1, is unchecked because there is no DNA. Germline V gene sequence: CDR1 SEHNR, CDR2 FQNEAQ (reference sequence). CDR3 length: 14 residues. The CDR3 here is CASSIQGGWSEAFF.

The V and J genes are TRBV20-1 and TRBJ2-2; no DNA is available, so the TRBD1 call from TCRdb remains unchecked. Germline V gives CDR1 DFQATT, CDR2 SNEGSKA (reference sequence). There are 14 residues in the CDR3. CDR3 residues: CSAPSQGGTGELFF.

The gene calls are TRBV5-1 and TRBJ2-5; without DNA, the TCRdb call of TRBD2 cannot be checked. CDR3 length: 15 amino acids. Looked up from germline, CDR1 is SGHRS and CDR2 is YFSETQ. CDR3 loop: CASSLGLAGVGTQYF. Full variable domain (rest looked up from reference TRBV5-1 and TRBJ2-5): KAGVTQTPRYLIKTRGQQVTLSCSPISGHRSVSWYQQTPGQGLQFLFEYFSETQRNKGNFPGRFSGRQFSNSRSEMNVSTLELGDSALYLCASSLGLAGVGTQYFGPGTRLLVL.

This sequence joins TRBV7-8 and TRBJ2-2; the TRBD1 assignment by TCRdb is unverifiable without DNA. Germline assignment: CDR1 SGHVS and CDR2 FQNEAQ. The CDR3 consists of 12 residues. CDR3 in amino acids: CANYRDDGELFF.

This sequence joins TRBV6-2 or TRBV6-3 and TRBJ2-2. The CDR3 loop spans 15 amino acids. Germline CDR1 MNHEY, CDR2 SVGEGT. The CDR3 region is CASSYFSVGTGELFF.

The chain joins TRBV11-2 to TRBJ2-4; TCRdb proposes TRBD2, but this gene call is untestable without DNA. Germline values: CDR1 SGHAT, CDR2 FQNNGV. This CDR3 is built from 16 residues. CDR3 region: CASSSFGREGKNIQYF.

The CDR3 reads CSAREMGSGGYEQYF. The J gene is TRBJ2-7, the V gene TRBV20-1; TCRdb's D call of TRBD1 is untestable without DNA. This CDR3 contains 15 residues. CDR1 and CDR2 from the germline V gene are DFQATT and SNEGSKA (reference sequence).